This TCR beta chain was retrieved from a study of blood T cell repertoires in COVID-19. Study details: The samples span acute and convalescent COVID-19 from the United States, Italy and Spain. Sources were T cells, B-cell-depleted T cells, or PBMCs; the material itself was cDNA or gDNA.

CDR3 length: 13 residues. The ends lost 4 bases at V and 4 bases at J; junction bases unmatched: 3. Germline assignment: CDR1 SGDLS and CDR2 YYNGEE. As originally analysed: Counts of nucleated cells, estimated from reference gene primer amplification, were obtained. Some clones are missing from TCRdb's copy, which holds only in-frame ones; the method was immunoSEQ multiplex PCR. The DNA was the basis for D and trimming; V, J and clone size are from that table. This repertoire shows approximately 170,000 clones, about 81% found once; its top ten account for less than 20%. V usage is TRBV9 and J usage is TRBJ1-2; 8 bases align to TRBD1. The sample was peripheral blood. This receptor was taken from a woman of 80 years or more with acute or convalescent COVID-19. The CDR3 loop is CASSPDRVYGYTF. DNA for the CDR3: TGTGCCAGCAGCCCGGACAGGGTCTATGGCTACACCTTC.